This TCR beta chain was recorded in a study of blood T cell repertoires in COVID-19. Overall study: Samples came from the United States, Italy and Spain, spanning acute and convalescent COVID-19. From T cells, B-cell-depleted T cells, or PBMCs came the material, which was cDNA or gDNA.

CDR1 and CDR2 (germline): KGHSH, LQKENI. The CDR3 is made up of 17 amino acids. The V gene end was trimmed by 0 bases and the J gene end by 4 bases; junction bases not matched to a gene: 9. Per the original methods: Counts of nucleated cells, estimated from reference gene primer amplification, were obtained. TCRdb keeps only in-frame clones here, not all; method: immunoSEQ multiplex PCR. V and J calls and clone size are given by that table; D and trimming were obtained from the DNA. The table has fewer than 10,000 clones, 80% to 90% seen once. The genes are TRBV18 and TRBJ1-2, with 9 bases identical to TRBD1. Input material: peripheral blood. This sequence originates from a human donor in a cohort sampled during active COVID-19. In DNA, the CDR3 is TGTGCCAGCTCACCACCGTTAAGGGACAGGGCTATCTATGGCTACACCTTC. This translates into CASSPPLRDRAIYGYTF.